Listed below are T cell receptor beta chains from one sample, sequenced in a study of cytomegalovirus exposure and HLA in healthy donors. Libraries were prepared by immunoSEQ multiplex PCR; TCRdb keeps only in-frame clonotypes and omits some of them. Of over 200,000 clones listed, around 89% are singletons. The material sequenced was PBMCs. The receptor source for this set is a woman aged 18-29 years in good health and CMV-seronegative. Each CDR3 is given with its conserved first and last residue. The D gene is left open where the match is weak. Clone size is given for some rows only: seen once, a few or many times, or a class if the clone is expanded.

clone_size,v_call,d_call,j_call,cdr3_aa,cdr3_nt
few,TRBV5-1,TRBD1,TRBJ2-5,CASSRGQGARQETQYF,TGCGCCAGCAGTCGGGGACAGGGGGCGCGTCAAGAGACCCAGTACTTC
.,TRBV13,.,TRBJ2-3,CASSLRAVTDTQYF,TGTGCCAGCAGCCTCAGGGCAGTCACAGATACGCAGTATTTT
.,TRBV11-2,.,TRBJ1-2,CASSLVPGQSYVYTF,TGTGCCAGCAGCTTAGTACCCGGACAGTCCTATGTCTACACCTTC
.,TRBV9,.,TRBJ1-2,CASSVETGGYGYTF,TGTGCCAGCAGCGTAGAGACAGGAGGATATGGCTACACCTTC
many,TRBV30,.,TRBJ1-4,CAWSVFGTLGEKLFF,TGTGCCTGGAGTGTATTCGGGACTTTGGGAGAAAAACTGTTTTTT
.,TRBV19,.,TRBJ2-3,CASSTRTDTQYF,TGTGCCAGTAGTACCCGTACAGATACGCAGTATTTT
few,TRBV7-9,TRBD2,TRBJ2-1,CASSLRDGAASGRAGEQFF,TGTGCCAGCAGCTTACGGGACGGTGCGGCTAGCGGGAGGGCCGGAGAGCAGTTCTTC
.,TRBV9,TRBD1,TRBJ1-1,CASSAKTTGLNTEAFF,TGTGCCAGCAGCGCCAAAACGACAGGGCTGAACACTGAAGCTTTCTTT
.,TRBV13,.,TRBJ2-7,CASSPIGVYEQYF,TGTGCCAGCAGCCCCATCGGGGTCTACGAGCAGTACTTC
.,TRBV11-2,.,TRBJ2-2,CASSLVFGELFF,TGTGCCAGCAGCTTAGTCTTCGGGGAGCTGTTTTTT
.,TRBV4-3,TRBD2,TRBJ2-1,CASSQDASGGGSYNEQFF,TGCGCCAGCAGCCAAGATGCTAGCGGGGGGGGTTCCTACAATGAGCAGTTCTTC
.,TRBV4-3,.,TRBJ2-7,CASSQGRGASYEQYF,TGCGCCAGCAGCCAAGGACGGGGGGCCTCCTACGAGCAGTACTTC
.,TRBV9,.,TRBJ1-1,CASSVGGDTNTEAFF,TGTGCCAGCAGCGTAGGCGGGGATACGAACACTGAAGCTTTCTTT
.,TRBV7-9,.,TRBJ2-1,CASSRQYNEQFF,TGTGCCAGCAGCCGACAGTACAATGAGCAGTTCTTC
.,TRBV19,.,TRBJ2-7,CASSMTGTFTYEQYF,TGTGCCAGTAGCATGACAGGAACGTTCACCTACGAGCAGTACTTC
.,TRBV7-8,.,TRBJ1-5,CASSLDRGSNQPQHF,TGTGCCAGCAGCTTAGATAGGGGTAGCAATCAGCCCCAGCATTTT
few,TRBV5-6,.,TRBJ2-7,CASSSSVTDRLFGAEQYF,TGTGCCAGCAGCTCCTCAGTGACAGACAGGTTGTTCGGGGCCGAGCAGTACTTC
.,TRBV19,.,TRBJ2-6,CASSVYSSGANVLTF,TGTGCCAGTAGCGTATACAGCTCTGGGGCCAACGTCCTGACTTTC
.,TRBV18,.,TRBJ1-6,CASSRLDRNSPLHF,TGTGCCAGCTCACGACTTGATCGGAATTCACCCCTCCACTTT
.,TRBV10-3,TRBD1,TRBJ1-1,CAIRAGGRGSGEAFF,TGTGCCATCAGAGCTGGGGGCAGGGGGTCGGGTGAAGCTTTCTTT
.,TRBV4-3,TRBD2,TRBJ2-3,CASSQDPNSGGADTQYF,TGCGCCAGCAGCCAAGACCCCAACAGCGGGGGGGCAGATACGCAGTATTTT
.,TRBV5-1,TRBD1,TRBJ2-7,CASSGPSTGVVWGYEQYF,TGCGCCAGCAGCGGCCCTTCAACAGGGGTCGTGTGGGGCTACGAGCAGTACTTC
.,TRBV5-1,.,TRBJ1-4,CASSLANSGVGKTVF,TGCGCCAGCAGCTTGGCTAACTCAGGGGTAGGAAAAACTGTTTTT
.,TRBV5-1,.,TRBJ2-5,CASSLGGSQETQYF,TGCGCCAGCAGCTTGGGAGGCTCCCAAGAGACCCAGTACTTC
.,TRBV10-2,.,TRBJ2-6,CASSDQGYVLTF,TGCGCCAGCAGTGACCAGGGTTACGTCCTGACTTTC
once,TRBV15,.,TRBJ1-3,CATSRDPPTGNTIYF,TGTGCCACCAGCAGAGATCCACCTACCGGAAACACCATATATTTT
.,TRBV7-9,TRBD1,TRBJ1-1,CASSLGLDRVNPLNTEAFF,TGTGCCAGCAGCTTAGGGCTGGACAGGGTAAATCCTTTGAACACTGAAGCTTTCTTT